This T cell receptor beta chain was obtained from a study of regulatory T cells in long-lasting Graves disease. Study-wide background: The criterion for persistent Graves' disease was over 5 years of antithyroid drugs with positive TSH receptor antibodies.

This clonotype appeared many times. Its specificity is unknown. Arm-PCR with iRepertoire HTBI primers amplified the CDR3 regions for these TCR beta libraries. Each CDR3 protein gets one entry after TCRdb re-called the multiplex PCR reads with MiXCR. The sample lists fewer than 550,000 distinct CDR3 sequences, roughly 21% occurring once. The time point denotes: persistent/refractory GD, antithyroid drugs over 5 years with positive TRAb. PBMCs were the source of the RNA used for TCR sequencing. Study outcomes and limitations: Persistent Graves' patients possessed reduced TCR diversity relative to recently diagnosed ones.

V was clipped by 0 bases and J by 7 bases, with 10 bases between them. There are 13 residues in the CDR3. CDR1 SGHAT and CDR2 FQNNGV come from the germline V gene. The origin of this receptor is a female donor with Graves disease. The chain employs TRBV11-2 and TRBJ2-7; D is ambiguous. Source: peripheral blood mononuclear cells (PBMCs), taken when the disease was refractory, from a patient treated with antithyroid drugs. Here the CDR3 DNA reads TGTGCCAGCAGCTTAGATACGGTCGGGGAGCAGTACTTC. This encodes CASSLDTVGEQYF. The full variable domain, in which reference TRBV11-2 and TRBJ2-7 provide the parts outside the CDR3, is EAGVAQSPRYKIIEKRQSVAFWCNPISGHATLYWYQQILGQGPKLLIQFQNNGVVDDSQLPKDRFSAERLKGVDSTLKIQPAKLEDSAVYLCASSLDTVGEQYFGPGTRLTVT.